The 10 T cell receptor beta chains in this list originate from one sample, sequenced in a study of blood T cell repertoires in COVID-19. The method was immunoSEQ multiplex PCR; TCRdb's version includes in-frame clones alone and lacks a portion of them. The sample holds around 110,000 clones, 80% to 90% seen once. The specimen was peripheral blood. These receptors were taken from a man aged 35 to 55 with acute or convalescent COVID-19.

This chain connects TRBV5-6 to TRBJ2-2; the D gene is possibly TRBD2 (6 bases). Trimming took off 4 bases at V and 4 bases at J, with 11 bases between the two ends. This CDR3 contains 14 residues. Germline lookup yields CDR1 SGHDT and CDR2 YYEEEE. The CDR3 sequence is CASSPGLRTGELFF. The CDR3 DNA reads TGTGCCAGCAGCCCGGGACTCCGCACCGGGGAGCTGTTTTTT.

This chain joins TRBV29-1 and TRBJ2-1, with a weak D call TRBD2 (5 bases). The CDR3 length is 12 residues. Germline CDR1 and CDR2: SQVTM and ANQGSEA. CDR3 nucleotide sequence: TGCAGTTTGGGCCGGGACTACAATGAGCAGTTCTTC. Protein sequence: CSLGRDYNEQFF.

This rearrangement joins TRBV19 to TRBJ1-4; D may be TRBD1 (6 bases). Germline CDR1 and CDR2: LNHDA and SQIVND (reference sequence). V was pared by 7 bases and J by 0 bases, with 15 bases between. The CDR3 covers 16 residues. The CDR3 DNA sequence: TGTGCCAGTACCCAACAGGGTCGTGCAACTAATGAAAAACTGTTTTTT. Translated, it gives CASTQQGRATNEKLFF.

The CDR3 nucleotides are TGTGCCAGCAGCTTTACAGGGTTCAATCAGCCCCAGCATTTT. Its protein product is CASSFTGFNQPQHF. J is TRBJ1-5 and V is TRBV5-5, with D perhaps matching TRBD1 (6 bases). The CDR3 loop spans 14 amino acids. Germline V gene data show CDR1 as SGHKS and CDR2 as YYEKEE (reference sequence). Trimming pared 2 bases from V and 3 bases from J, leaving 9 bases between.

The chain joins TRBV13 to TRBJ1-4, with 9 nucleotides matching TRBD1. CDR1 PRHDT and CDR2 FYEKMQ come from the germline V gene (reference sequence). The CDR3 is 16 amino acids. V was clipped by 4 bases and J by 6 bases; unmatched bases: 9. The CDR3 nucleotides are TGTGCCAGCAGCTACAAAAACAGGGGGCTAGATGAAAAACTGTTTTTT. It translates to CASSYKNRGLDEKLFF.

The chain couples TRBV24-1 to TRBJ1-4; 9 bases line up with TRBD1. The ends lost 2 bases at V and 6 bases at J; junction bases unmatched: 6. The V gene's germline CDR1 is KGHDR and CDR2 SFDVKD. The CDR3 totals 16 residues. CDR3 residues: CATSDSQGALDEKLFF. The CDR3 DNA sequence: TGTGCCACCAGTGATTCACAGGGGGCTCTTGATGAAAAACTGTTTTTT.

This chain joins TRBV11-2 and TRBJ2-5; no reliable D call. CDR1 is SGHAT and CDR2 is FQNNGV in the germline V gene. Trimming removed 7 bases at V and 1 base at J, with 10 bases between. The CDR3 consists of 13 residues. The DNA for the CDR3 is TGTGCCAGCACACCGGGTTTCCAAGAGACCCAGTACTTC. It yields the protein CASTPGFQETQYF.

The genes are TRBV4-3 and TRBJ2-7, with TRBD1 identical over 7 bases. Trimming took 4 bases from V and 7 from J; bases not matched to a gene: 10. CDR1 is LGHNA, CDR2 YSLEER, per germline. The CDR3 covers 14 residues. The CDR3 region is CASSPGATGREQYF. As DNA, the CDR3 is TGCGCCAGCAGCCCCGGGGCGACAGGGCGGGAGCAGTACTTC.

Only a few counts were recorded for this clone. The chain joins TRBV6-5 to TRBJ1-1, with D unresolved. The CDR3 runs to 15 residues. Trimming removed 6 bases from V and 8 bases from J, with 22 bases in between. Germline V gives CDR1 MNHEY, CDR2 SVGAGI. The CDR3 DNA reads as TGTGCCAGCAGCCCCAGGCGGAGGTTGGGAGACGAAGCTTTCTTT. Its protein product is CASSPRRRLGDEAFF.

This chain uses TRBV10-1 with TRBJ1-2; 9 bases agree with TRBD1. The CDR3 sequence is 20 residues long. With 2 bases clipped from V and 8 bases from J, the junction kept 24 bases outside the gene matches. Per germline, CDR1 WNHNN and CDR2 SYGVQD (reference sequence). As DNA, the CDR3 is TGCGCCAGCAGTGAGCCAGGGCCGGGACAGGGTTTATCCCCTGACCGGGGCTACACCTTC. Encoded protein: CASSEPGPGQGLSPDRGYTF.